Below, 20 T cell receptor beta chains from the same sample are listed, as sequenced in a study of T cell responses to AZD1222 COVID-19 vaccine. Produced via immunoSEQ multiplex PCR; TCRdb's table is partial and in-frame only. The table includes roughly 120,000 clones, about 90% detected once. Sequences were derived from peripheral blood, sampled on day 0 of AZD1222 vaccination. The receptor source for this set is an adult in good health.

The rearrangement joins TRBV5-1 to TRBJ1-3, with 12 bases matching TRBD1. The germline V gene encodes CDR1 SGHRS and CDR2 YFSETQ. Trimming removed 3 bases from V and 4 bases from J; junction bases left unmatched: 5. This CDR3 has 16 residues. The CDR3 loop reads CASSSGQGASGNTIYF. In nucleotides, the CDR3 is TGCGCCAGCAGCTCGGGACAGGGGGCGTCAGGAAACACCATATATTTT.

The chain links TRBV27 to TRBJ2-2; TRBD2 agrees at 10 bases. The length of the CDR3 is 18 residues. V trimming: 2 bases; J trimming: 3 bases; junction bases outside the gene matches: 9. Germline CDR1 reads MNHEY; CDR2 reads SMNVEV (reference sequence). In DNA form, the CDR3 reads TGTGCCAGCAGTTTAACCCCCCGGCTAGCGGGAGACACCGGGGAGCTGTTTTTT. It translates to CASSLTPRLAGDTGELFF.

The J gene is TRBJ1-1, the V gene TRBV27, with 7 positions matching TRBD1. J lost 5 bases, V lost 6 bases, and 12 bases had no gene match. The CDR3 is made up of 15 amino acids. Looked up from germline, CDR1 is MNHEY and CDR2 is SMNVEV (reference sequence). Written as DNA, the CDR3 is TGTGCCAGCAGCCCTTTAGGACAGGCGGTTACTGAAGCTTTCTTT. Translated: CASSPLGQAVTEAFF.

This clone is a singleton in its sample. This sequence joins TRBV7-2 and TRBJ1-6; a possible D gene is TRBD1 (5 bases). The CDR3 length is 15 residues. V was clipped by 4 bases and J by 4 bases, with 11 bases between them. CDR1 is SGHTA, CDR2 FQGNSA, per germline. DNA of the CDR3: TGTGCCAGCAGCTCACACAGGACTTATAATTCACCCCTCCACTTT. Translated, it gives CASSSHRTYNSPLHF.

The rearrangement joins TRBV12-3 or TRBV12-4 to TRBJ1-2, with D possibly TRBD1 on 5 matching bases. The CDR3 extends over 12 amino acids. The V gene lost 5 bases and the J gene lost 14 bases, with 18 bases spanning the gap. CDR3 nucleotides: TGTGCCAGCAGTGAGAGGGCAGGGCGTCGAACCTTC. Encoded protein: CASSERAGRRTF.

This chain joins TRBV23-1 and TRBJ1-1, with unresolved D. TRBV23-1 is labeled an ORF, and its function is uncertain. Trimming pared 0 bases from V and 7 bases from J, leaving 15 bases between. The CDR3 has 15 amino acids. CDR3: CASSQSSRGFGEAFF. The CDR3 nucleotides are TGCGCCAGCAGTCAATCTAGCCGGGGATTCGGTGAAGCTTTCTTT.

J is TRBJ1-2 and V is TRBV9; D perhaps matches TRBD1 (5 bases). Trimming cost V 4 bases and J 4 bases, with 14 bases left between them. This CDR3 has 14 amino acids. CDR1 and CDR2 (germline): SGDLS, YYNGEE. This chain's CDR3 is CASSLPGPRYGYTF. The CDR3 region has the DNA TGTGCCAGCAGCCTCCCGGGGCCACGCTATGGCTACACCTTC.

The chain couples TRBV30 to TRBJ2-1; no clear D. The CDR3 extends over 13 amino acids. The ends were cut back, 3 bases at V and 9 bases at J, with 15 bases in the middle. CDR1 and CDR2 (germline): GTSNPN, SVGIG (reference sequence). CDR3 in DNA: TGTGCCTGGAGCAGAGCCGGACGTCGTGAGCAGTTCTTC. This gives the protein CAWSRAGRREQFF.

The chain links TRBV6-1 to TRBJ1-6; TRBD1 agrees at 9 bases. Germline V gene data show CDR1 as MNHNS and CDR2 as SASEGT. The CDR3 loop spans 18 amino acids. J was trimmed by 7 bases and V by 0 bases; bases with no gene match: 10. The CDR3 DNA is TGTGCCAGCAGTGAAGCGGGTTACGGGACAGGGCTAAATTCACCCCTCCACTTT. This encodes CASSEAGYGTGLNSPLHF.

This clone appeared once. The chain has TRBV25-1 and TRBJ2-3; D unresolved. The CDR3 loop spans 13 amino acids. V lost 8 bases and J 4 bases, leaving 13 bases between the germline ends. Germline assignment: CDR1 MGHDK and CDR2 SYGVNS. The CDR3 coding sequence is TGTGCCAGCTCCACGGAGCGTGCAGATACGCAGTATTTT. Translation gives CASSTERADTQYF.

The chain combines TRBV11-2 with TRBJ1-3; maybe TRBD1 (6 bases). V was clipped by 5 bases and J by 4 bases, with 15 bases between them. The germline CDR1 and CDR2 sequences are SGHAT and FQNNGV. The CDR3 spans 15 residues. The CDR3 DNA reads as TGTGCCAGCAGCAGGGGGAATTCCGGCGGAAACACCATATATTTT. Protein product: CASSRGNSGGNTIYF.

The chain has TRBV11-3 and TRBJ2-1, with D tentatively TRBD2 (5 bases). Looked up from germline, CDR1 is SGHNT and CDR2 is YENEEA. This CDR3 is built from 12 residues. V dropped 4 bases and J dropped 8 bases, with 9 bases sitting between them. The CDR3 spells CASSSTGDEQFF. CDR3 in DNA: TGTGCCAGCAGCTCCACCGGGGATGAGCAGTTCTTC.

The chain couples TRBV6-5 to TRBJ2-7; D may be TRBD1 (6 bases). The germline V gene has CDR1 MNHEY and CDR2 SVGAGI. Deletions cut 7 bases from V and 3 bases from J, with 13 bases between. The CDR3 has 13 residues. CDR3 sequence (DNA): TGTGCCAGCAAACGGACAGAAGTCTACGAGCAGTACTTC. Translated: CASKRTEVYEQYF.

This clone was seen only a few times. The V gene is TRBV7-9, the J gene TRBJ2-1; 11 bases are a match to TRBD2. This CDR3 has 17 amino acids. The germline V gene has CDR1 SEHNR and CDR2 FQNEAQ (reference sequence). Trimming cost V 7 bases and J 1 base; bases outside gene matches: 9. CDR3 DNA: TGTGCCAGCACGGGAGTAGCGGGAGGGGGATCCTACAATGAGCAGTTCTTC. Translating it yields CASTGVAGGGSYNEQFF.

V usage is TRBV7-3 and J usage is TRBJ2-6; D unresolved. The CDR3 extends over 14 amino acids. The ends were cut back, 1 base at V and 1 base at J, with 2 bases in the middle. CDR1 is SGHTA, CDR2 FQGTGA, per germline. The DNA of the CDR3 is TGTGCCAGCAGCTTAAGTTCTGGGGCCAACGTCCTGACTTTC. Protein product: CASSLSSGANVLTF.

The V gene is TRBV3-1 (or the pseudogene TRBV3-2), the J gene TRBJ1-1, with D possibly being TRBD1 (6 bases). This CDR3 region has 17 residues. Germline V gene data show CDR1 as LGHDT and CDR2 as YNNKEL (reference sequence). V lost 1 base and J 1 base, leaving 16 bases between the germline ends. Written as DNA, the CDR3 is TGTGCCAGCAGCCAAGTAGGGGGGGGCGTAGGGAACACTGAAGCTTTCTTT. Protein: CASSQVGGGVGNTEAFF.

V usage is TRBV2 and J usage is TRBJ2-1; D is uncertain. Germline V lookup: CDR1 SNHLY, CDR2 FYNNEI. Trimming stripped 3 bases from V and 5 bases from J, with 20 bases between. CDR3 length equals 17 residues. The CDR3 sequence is CASSELGSIVSDNEQFF. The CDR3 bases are TGTGCCAGCAGTGAGTTGGGGTCTATAGTCTCGGACAATGAGCAGTTCTTC.

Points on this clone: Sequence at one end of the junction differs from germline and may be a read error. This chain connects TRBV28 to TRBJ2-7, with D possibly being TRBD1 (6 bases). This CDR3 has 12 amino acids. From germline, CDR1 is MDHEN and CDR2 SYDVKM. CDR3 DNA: TGTGCCAGCAGGGGGGACAACTACGTGCAGTACTTC. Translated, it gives CASRGDNYVQYF. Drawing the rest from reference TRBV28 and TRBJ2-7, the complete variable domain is DVKVTQSSRYLVKRTGEKVFLECVQDMDHENMFWYRQDPGLGLRLIYFSYDVKMKEKGDIPEGYSVSREKKERFSLILESASTNQTSMYLCASRGDNYVQYFGPGTRLTVT.

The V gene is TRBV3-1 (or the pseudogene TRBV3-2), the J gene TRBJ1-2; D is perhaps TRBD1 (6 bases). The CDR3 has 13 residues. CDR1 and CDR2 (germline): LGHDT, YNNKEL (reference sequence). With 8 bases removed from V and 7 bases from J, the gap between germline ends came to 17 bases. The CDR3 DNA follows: TGTGCCAGCCGTCTCGGGGGGCAGAGTGGCTACACCTTC. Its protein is CASRLGGQSGYTF.

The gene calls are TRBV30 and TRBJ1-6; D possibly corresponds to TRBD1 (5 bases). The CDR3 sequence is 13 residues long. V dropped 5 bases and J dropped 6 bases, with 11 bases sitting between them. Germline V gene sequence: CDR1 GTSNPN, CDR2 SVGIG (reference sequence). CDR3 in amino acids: CAWSTAFNSPLHF. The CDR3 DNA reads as TGTGCCTGGTCGACAGCTTTTAATTCACCCCTCCACTTT. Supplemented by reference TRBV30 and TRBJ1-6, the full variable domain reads SQTIHQWPATLVQPVGSPLSLECTVEGTSNPNLYWYRQAAGRGLQLLFYSVGIGQISSEVPQNLSASRPQDRQFILSSKKLLLSDSGFYLCAWSTAFNSPLHFGNGTRLTVT.